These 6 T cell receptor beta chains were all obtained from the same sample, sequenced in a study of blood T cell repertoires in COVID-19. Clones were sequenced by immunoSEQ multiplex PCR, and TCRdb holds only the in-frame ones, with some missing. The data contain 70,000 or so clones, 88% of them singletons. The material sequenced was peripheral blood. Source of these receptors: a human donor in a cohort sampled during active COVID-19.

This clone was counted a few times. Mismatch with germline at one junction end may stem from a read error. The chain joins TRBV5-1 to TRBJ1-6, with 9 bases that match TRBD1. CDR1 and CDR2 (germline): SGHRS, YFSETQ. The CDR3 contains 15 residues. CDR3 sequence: CASTLTGQGNSPLHF. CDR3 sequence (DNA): TGCGCCAGCACCTTGACGGGACAGGGTAATTCACCCCTCCACTTT.

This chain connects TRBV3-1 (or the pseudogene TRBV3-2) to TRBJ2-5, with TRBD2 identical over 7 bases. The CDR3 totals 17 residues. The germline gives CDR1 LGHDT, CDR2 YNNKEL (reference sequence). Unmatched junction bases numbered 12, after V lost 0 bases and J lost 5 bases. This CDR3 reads CASSQEGPLAAPETQYF. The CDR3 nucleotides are TGTGCCAGCAGCCAAGAAGGCCCCCTAGCGGCCCCTGAGACCCAGTACTTC.

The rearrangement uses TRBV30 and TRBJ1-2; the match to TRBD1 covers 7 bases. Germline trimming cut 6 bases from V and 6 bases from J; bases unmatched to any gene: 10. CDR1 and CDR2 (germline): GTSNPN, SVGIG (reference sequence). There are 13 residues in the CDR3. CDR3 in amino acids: CACTDRAWDGYTF. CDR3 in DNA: TGTGCCTGTACTGACAGGGCGTGGGATGGCTACACCTTC.

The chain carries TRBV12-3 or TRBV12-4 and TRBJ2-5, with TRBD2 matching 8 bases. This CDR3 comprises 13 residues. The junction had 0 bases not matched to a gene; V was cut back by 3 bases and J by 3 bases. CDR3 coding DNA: TGTGCCAGCAGTTTCGGGGGGGAAGAGACCCAGTACTTC. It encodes CASSFGGEETQYF.

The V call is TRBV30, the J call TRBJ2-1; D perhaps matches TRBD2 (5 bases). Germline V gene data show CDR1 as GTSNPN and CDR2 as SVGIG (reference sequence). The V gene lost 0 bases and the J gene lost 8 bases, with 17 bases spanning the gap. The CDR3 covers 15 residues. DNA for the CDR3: TGTGCCTGGAGTGTGGCGACGGGAAGGGTTGATGAGCAGTTCTTC. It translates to CAWSVATGRVDEQFF.

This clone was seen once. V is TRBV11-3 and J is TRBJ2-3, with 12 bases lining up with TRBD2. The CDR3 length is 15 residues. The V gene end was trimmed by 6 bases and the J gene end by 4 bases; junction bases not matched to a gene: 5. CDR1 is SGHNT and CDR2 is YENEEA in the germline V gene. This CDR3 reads CASSLAGGGSDTQYF. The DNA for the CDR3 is TGTGCCAGCAGTCTAGCGGGAGGGGGGTCAGATACGCAGTATTTT.